This T cell receptor (beta chain) was sequenced during a study of blood T cell repertoires in COVID-19. Study-level information: PBMCs, B-cell-depleted T cells, or T cells provided the cDNA or gDNA that made up the material.

Participants had their cohort set by participant-reported clinical history. Among Cohort 3 donors, those recovered had two negative PCRs, clearance, or symptom resolution. The authors' processing: For nucleated cells, counts were estimated from reference gene primer amplification. Clones were read by immunoSEQ multiplex PCR, and TCRdb kept only the in-frame ones, dropping some. V and J calls and clone size follow that table, whereas D and trimming were derived from the DNA. The repertoire includes approximately 220,000 clones, roughly 84% of them detected once, and 6.8% sits in the top ten. This clonotype originated in a woman aged 40 to 49 who had recovered from COVID-19. Material for sequencing was PBMCs or T cells enriched from blood (not recorded which).

The DNA for the CDR3 is TGTGCCAGCAGCCCCACTAGCGGGAGGGTCAATGAGCAGTTCTTC. Translated: CASSPTSGRVNEQFF. The chain employs TRBV3-1 (or the pseudogene TRBV3-2) and TRBJ2-1, with TRBD2 identical over 13 bases. V lost 4 bases and J lost 6; bases outside the gene matches: 3. CDR3 length: 15 residues. CDR1 and CDR2 (germline): LGHDT, YNNKEL (reference sequence).